This entry lists 23 T cell receptor beta chains sequenced from one sample in a study of T cell changes during pregnancy in multiple sclerosis. The data were produced by immunoSEQ multiplex PCR, yet TCRdb's version contains in-frame clones alone and is incomplete. The data show about 57,000 clones, with around 93% seen just once and approximately 2% held by the top ten. The sequencing used peripheral blood, collected after pregnancy. The receptor set was obtained from a female donor with multiple sclerosis, enrolled in a pregnancy study.

This sequence joins TRBV6-6 and TRBJ1-5; D may be TRBD1 (6 bases). Trimming took 7 bases from V and 1 from J, leaving 8 bases between them. Germline assignment: CDR1 MNHNY and CDR2 SVGAGI (reference sequence). The CDR3 has 13 amino acids. The CDR3: CASIQGSNQPQHF. The CDR3 coding sequence is TGTGCCAGCATACAGGGAAGCAATCAGCCCCAGCATTTT.

This rearrangement joins TRBV4-3 to TRBJ2-1; 14 bases fit TRBD2. The CDR3 has 15 residues. The J segment lost 5 bases and the V segment lost 3 bases, leaving 0 bases of the junction unmatched. Germline CDR1 is LGHNA and CDR2 is YSLEER. The DNA of the CDR3 is TGCGCCAGCAGCCAGGGACTAGCGGGAGACAATGAGCAGTTCTTC. Translation gives CASSQGLAGDNEQFF.

V is TRBV7-6 and J is TRBJ2-1; D uncertain. This CDR3 contains 15 residues. Germline CDR1 SGHVS, CDR2 FNYEAQ. Trimming took off 0 bases at V and 5 bases at J, with 11 bases between the two ends. The CDR3 region has the DNA TGTGCCAGCAGCTTAGCGGCTGCGAGGAACAATGAGCAGTTCTTC. It codes for CASSLAAARNNEQFF. Full variable domain (rest looked up from reference TRBV7-6 and TRBJ2-1): GAGVSQSPRYKVTKRGQDVALRCDPISGHVSLYWYRQALGQGPEFLTYFNYEAQQDKSGLPNDRFSAERPEGSISTLTIQRTEQRDSAMYRCASSLAAARNNEQFFGPGTRLTVL.

The J gene is TRBJ2-3, the V gene TRBV5-1; 14 bases line up with TRBD2. The CDR3 is 16 amino acids. Germline V gene lookup returns CDR1 SGHRS and CDR2 YFSETQ. Trimming took 4 bases from V and 7 from J; bases not matched to a gene: 8. This CDR3 is CASSPGTSGSKYTQYF. CDR3 DNA: TGCGCCAGCAGCCCTGGGACTAGCGGGAGTAAATATACGCAGTATTTT.

This chain connects TRBV11-3 to TRBJ1-2; D is ambiguous. The CDR3 runs 14 residues. Per germline, CDR1 SGHNT and CDR2 YENEEA. Trimming stripped 4 bases from V and 0 bases from J, with 9 bases between. In DNA form, the CDR3 reads TGTGCCAGCAGCTCCCGGGATTCTAACTATGGCTACACCTTC. It specifies CASSSRDSNYGYTF. The full variable domain, with the rest looked up from reference TRBV11-3 and TRBJ1-2, is EAGVVQSPRYKIIEKKQPVAFWCNPISGHNTLYWYLQNLGQGPELLIRYENEEAVDDSQLPKDRFSAERLKGVDSTLKIQPAELGDSAVYLCASSSRDSNYGYTFGSGTRLTVV.

This chain joins TRBV7-9 and TRBJ2-7, with TRBD1 matching over 7 bases. The CDR3 has 14 amino acids. Looked up from germline, CDR1 is SEHNR and CDR2 is FQNEAQ (reference sequence). J gave up 4 bases and V 4 bases, and 7 bases lay outside the gene matches. CDR3 sequence: CASSSHRGPYEQYF. CDR3 sequence (DNA): TGTGCCAGCAGCTCCCACAGGGGACCTTACGAGCAGTACTTC.

The J gene is TRBJ2-1, the V gene TRBV29-1; 10 positions agree with TRBD2. CDR1 SQVTM and CDR2 ANQGSEA come from the germline V gene. The CDR3 runs to 14 residues. V shed 3 bases and J 4 bases; nucleotides not matched to a gene: 3. CDR3 loop: CSVEVAGGYNEQFF. DNA for the CDR3: TGCAGCGTTGAGGTAGCGGGAGGTTACAATGAGCAGTTCTTC.

The rearrangement uses TRBV7-9 and TRBJ2-7; 7 bases agree with TRBD2. CDR1 and CDR2 (germline): SEHNR, FQNEAQ (reference sequence). This CDR3 is built from 15 residues. V lost 4 bases to trimming and J lost 5 bases; unmatched junction nucleotides: 11. The chain's CDR3 is CASSSPAGAPHEQYF. CDR3 DNA: TGTGCCAGCAGCTCCCCGGCGGGAGCACCCCACGAGCAGTACTTC.

J is TRBJ2-1 and V is TRBV7-3; tentative D call: TRBD1 (6 bases). V was clipped by 5 bases and J by 9 bases, with 17 bases between them. The CDR3 length is 14 residues. Germline V lookup: CDR1 SGHTA, CDR2 FQGTGA. CDR3 coding DNA: TGTGCCAGCAGCGCCGGGACACCGTCTTCTGAGCAGTTCTTC. Its protein product is CASSAGTPSSEQFF.

This chain joins TRBV7-2 and TRBJ1-6; 7 nucleotides match TRBD1. V was pared by 4 bases and J by 5 bases, with 2 bases of the junction left unmatched. This CDR3 has 14 residues. Germline loops: CDR1 SGHTA, CDR2 FQGNSA. CDR3 loop: CASSSTGDNSPLHF. In DNA form, the CDR3 reads TGTGCCAGCAGCTCCACAGGGGATAATTCACCCCTCCACTTT.

With respect to this clone: Its ends do not fully match the called genes, so a read error is possible. The CDR3 sequence: CASSSGGTYEQCF. The CDR3 DNA reads as TGTGCCAGCAGTTCAGGGGGGACCTACGAGCAGTGCTTC. This chain connects TRBV6-6 to TRBJ2-7; D perhaps matches TRBD1 (7 bases). The CDR3 totals 13 residues. Germline CDR1 MNHNY, CDR2 SVGAGI (reference sequence).

This sequence joins TRBV30 and TRBJ2-3, with 7 bases lining up with TRBD2. CDR3 length: 16 amino acids. Germline values: CDR1 GTSNPN, CDR2 SVGIG (reference sequence). The ends lost 0 bases at V and 4 bases at J; junction bases unmatched: 10. CDR3 DNA sequence: TGTGCCTGGAGTGTATACGGCGGGAGTGAAGCAGATACGCAGTATTTT. The encoded protein is CAWSVYGGSEADTQYF.

V is TRBV5-5 and J is TRBJ2-2; 10 bases agree with TRBD2. J gave up 4 bases and V 5 bases, and 14 bases lay outside the gene matches. The germline CDR1 and CDR2 sequences are SGHKS and YYEKEE (reference sequence). This CDR3 has 18 amino acids. In nucleotides, the CDR3 is TGTGCCAGCAGTCCAGCTTCTCTAGCGGGAGTGAGCACCGGGGAGCTGTTTTTT. It yields the protein CASSPASLAGVSTGELFF.

The rearrangement links TRBV28 to TRBJ2-2, with 7 bases lining up with TRBD1. From germline, CDR1 is MDHEN and CDR2 SYDVKM. This CDR3 has 16 residues. Unmatched junction bases numbered 9, after V lost 2 bases and J lost 6 bases. The CDR3 loop reads CASSLVVGQAAGELFF. The CDR3, as DNA: TGTGCCAGCAGTTTAGTCGTAGGACAGGCAGCCGGGGAGCTGTTTTTT.

The chain couples TRBV7-9 to TRBJ2-7, with TRBD2 identical over 8 bases. Germline loops: CDR1 SEHNR, CDR2 FQNEAQ (reference sequence). This CDR3 has 13 residues. The ends lost 5 bases at V and 5 bases at J; junction bases unmatched: 5. The CDR3 DNA reads as TGTGCCAGCAGCCCCACCGGGGGGGACGAGCAGTACTTC. Protein product: CASSPTGGDEQYF.

The chain employs TRBV6-5 and TRBJ2-1; D gene unclear. Germline CDR1 is MNHEY and CDR2 is SVGAGI. The CDR3 consists of 13 residues. Trimming shortened V by 5 bases and J by 0 bases, and 5 bases separated the two germline ends. The CDR3 DNA sequence: TGTGCCAGCAGTCCCAGCTCCTACAATGAGCAGTTCTTC. Translated, it gives CASSPSSYNEQFF.

V is TRBV6-6 and J is TRBJ2-3; possible D gene TRBD2, 6 bases. The CDR3 runs to 15 residues. Between the trimmed V and J ends, which lost 1 base and 5 bases, there was a span of 13 bases. The V gene's germline CDR1 is MNHNY and CDR2 SVGAGI (reference sequence). CDR3 sequence: CASSYLGGGRDTQYF. CDR3 coding DNA: TGTGCCAGCAGTTACTTGGGGGGAGGTAGAGATACGCAGTATTTT.

This chain links TRBV2 with TRBJ1-1; D is undetermined. CDR3 length equals 12 residues. The V gene's germline CDR1 is SNHLY and CDR2 FYNNEI. The germline V and J ends were trimmed by 7 bases and 3 bases, with 9 bases remaining between them. The DNA for the CDR3 is TGTGCCAGCATGACGGGGTACACTGAAGCTTTCTTT. Its translation: CASMTGYTEAFF.

This chain connects TRBV6-6 to TRBJ2-2; D ambiguous. CDR3 length equals 12 residues. CDR1 is MNHNY, CDR2 SVGAGI, per germline (reference sequence). The germline V and J ends were trimmed by 2 bases and 7 bases, with 5 bases remaining between them. The CDR3 protein is CASSYGFGELFF. The CDR3 region has the DNA TGTGCCAGCAGTTACGGCTTCGGGGAGCTGTTTTTT.

This chain links TRBV4-1 with TRBJ2-5; no reliable D call. The CDR3 sequence is 12 residues long. In germline, CDR1 is MGHRA, CDR2 YSYEKL. Trimming took off 5 bases at V and 5 bases at J, with 9 bases between the two ends. In nucleotides, the CDR3 is TGCGCCAGCAGCTTTCCCGGGGAGACCCAGTACTTC. This codes for CASSFPGETQYF.

The CDR3 DNA reads TGTGCCAGCAGTTACCGACCGGAGGGCTATGGCTACACCTTC. Its translation: CASSYRPEGYGYTF. This chain uses TRBV6-5 with TRBJ1-2; D ambiguous. V lost 2 bases, J lost 4 bases, and 11 bases lay in between. The CDR3 is 14 residues long. Per germline, CDR1 MNHEY and CDR2 SVGAGI.

This rearrangement joins TRBV9 to TRBJ2-5, with 12 bases that match TRBD1. Looked up from germline, CDR1 is SGDLS and CDR2 is YYNGEE. The J segment lost 5 bases and the V segment lost 4 bases, leaving 9 bases of the junction unmatched. CDR3 length equals 16 residues. In nucleotides, the CDR3 is TGTGCCAGCAGCCCAAGGGACAGGGGGCTACAGGAGACCCAGTACTTC. Residues: CASSPRDRGLQETQYF. Based on the CDR3 plus reference TRBV9 and TRBJ2-5, the full variable domain is DSGVTQTPKHLITATGQRVTLRCSPRSGDLSVYWYQQSLDQGLQFLIQYYNGEERAKGNILERFSAQQFPDLHSELNLSSLELGDSALYFCASSPRDRGLQETQYFGPGTRLLVL.

The V call is TRBV19, the J call TRBJ1-4; TRBD1 matches at 9 bases. The junction had 9 bases not matched to a gene; V was cut back by 6 bases and J by 4 bases. The CDR3 spans 16 residues. Germline V lookup: CDR1 LNHDA, CDR2 SQIVND (reference sequence). The CDR3 coding sequence is TGTGCCAGTAGGAAGGGACAGGGTACCAATAATGAAAAACTGTTTTTT. Protein: CASRKGQGTNNEKLFF. The full variable domain, rest sourced from reference TRBV19 and TRBJ1-4, is DGGITQSPKYLFRKEGQNVTLSCEQNLNHDAMYWYRQDPGQGLRLIYYSQIVNDFQKGDIAEGYSVSREKKESFPLTVTSAQKNPTAFYLCASRKGQGTNNEKLFFGSGTQLSVL.